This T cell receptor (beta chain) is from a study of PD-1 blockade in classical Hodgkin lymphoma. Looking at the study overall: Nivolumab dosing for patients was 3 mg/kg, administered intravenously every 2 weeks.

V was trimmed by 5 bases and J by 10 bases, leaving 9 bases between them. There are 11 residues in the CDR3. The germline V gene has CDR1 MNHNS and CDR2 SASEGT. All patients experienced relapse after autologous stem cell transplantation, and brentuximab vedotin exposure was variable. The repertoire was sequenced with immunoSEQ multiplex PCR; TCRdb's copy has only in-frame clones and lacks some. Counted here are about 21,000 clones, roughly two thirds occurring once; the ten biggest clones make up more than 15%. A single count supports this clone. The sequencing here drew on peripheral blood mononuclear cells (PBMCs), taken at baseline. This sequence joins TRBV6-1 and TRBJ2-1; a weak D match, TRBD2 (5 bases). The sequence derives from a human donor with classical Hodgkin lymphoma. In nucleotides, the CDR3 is TGTGCCAGCAGTACGGGCGGGGAGCAGTTCTTC. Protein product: CASSTGGEQFF.